This TCR beta chain is drawn from a study of CD8 T cells in Susac syndrome (dated by TCRdb to the late 2010s). General notes on the study: Of the Susac syndrome patients who were sequenced, about six had clinically active disease and about 8 were in clinical remission. Repertoire sequencing was used to test whether CD8+ T cell activation and differentiation in Susac syndrome was antigen driven. At blood withdrawal, Susac syndrome patients were either therapy-naive, taking corticosteroids (in some cases with IVIg as well), or taking IVIg alone. The study at large found these results: The study acknowledged that relatively few individuals were included in the TCR sequencing and HLA analysis. In patients with Susac syndrome, the CD4+ T cell repertoire showed no detectable clonal expansion.

RNA was extracted using the RNeasy kit, and roughly 0.45 to 1 microgram was reverse transcribed with random hexamers. TCR beta CDR3 regions were amplified with the immunoSEQ multiplex PCR assay covering 54 Vbeta and 13 Jbeta segments. PCR amplification bias was corrected using a synthetic template baseline for primer optimization and computational correction. In the source study's methods: Reads were annotated to V, D and J genes per IMGT and analyzed with immunoSEQ Analyzer, keeping only productive sequences. Clonality was calculated as one minus the Shannon entropy normalized by log2 of the number of productive unique sequences. For each patient and control, public and private clones were evaluated within the 100 most prevalent clones. Clones were defined as Susac-specific when absent from the healthy and MS cohorts, from roughly 1,000 published viral clones and from other ImmuneACCESS disease sequences. Using fastp trimming at Q25 and MiXCR clonotype assembly, TCRdb reanalyzed the public sequencing data and kept in-frame beta chains. Rows are unified per CDR3 protein, each entry keeping the most common DNA and genes. The authors' filters were not applied to this entry. The table for this sample lists about 180,000 distinct CDR3 sequences; just under 95% of them were counted only once. The ten top clones hold around 0.094% of the sample.

For CDR1 and CDR2, the germline V gene lists MNHEY and SVGAGI. The CDR3, from cysteine to phenylalanine, totals 16 residues. Of all the DNA, just the CDR3 is kept, 48 bases in frame from base 1. Relative to germline, V is missing 0 bases and J is missing 6 bases, with 10 bases of the junction outside any gene match. Peripheral blood CD8+ and CD4+ T cells from healthy donors, Susac syndrome patients and multiple sclerosis patients were profiled using high-throughput TCR beta sequencing. The Susac syndrome patients fulfilled recently defined diagnostic criteria for either definite or probable disease. CD8+ TEMRA cells were enriched by FACS, while bulk CD8+ and CD4+ T cells were purified by magnetic negative isolation. Blood was collected in EDTA tubes and processed within 24 hours, with PBMCs isolated through density gradient centrifugation. PBMCs intended for TCR sequencing were cryopreserved in liquid nitrogen and thawed later in a water bath at 37 degrees C. The sorted or isolated CD4+, CD8+ and CD8+ TEMRA cells had a purity of 90% or higher.

Points on this clonotype: Its antigen is still unknown. No much larger clonotype is one base removed from it; base qualities were not supplied.

The TCR originated in a human donor with Susac syndrome. This sequence uses TRBV6-5 and TRBJ2-7, with 8 middle bases fitting TRBD2. Specimen: CD4+ T cells from PBMCs. Here the CDR3 is given as CASSYSEWTSRVEQYF. The DNA sequence follows: TGTGCCAGCAGTTACTCCGAGTGGACTAGCAGGGTCGAGCAGTACTTC.